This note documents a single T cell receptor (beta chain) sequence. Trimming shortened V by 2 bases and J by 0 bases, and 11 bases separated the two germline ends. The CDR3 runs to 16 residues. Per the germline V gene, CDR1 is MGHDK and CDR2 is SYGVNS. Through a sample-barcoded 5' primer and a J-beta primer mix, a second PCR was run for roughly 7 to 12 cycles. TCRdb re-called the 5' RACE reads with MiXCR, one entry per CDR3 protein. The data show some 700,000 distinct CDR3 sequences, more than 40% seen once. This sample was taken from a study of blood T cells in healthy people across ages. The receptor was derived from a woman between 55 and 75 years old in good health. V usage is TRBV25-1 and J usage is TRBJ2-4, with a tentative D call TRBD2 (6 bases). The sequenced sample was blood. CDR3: CASSELGGLAKNIQYF. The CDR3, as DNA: TGTGCCAGCAGTGAACTGGGGGGATTAGCCAAAAACATTCAGTACTTC.